Each of the 2 T cell receptor beta chains below was sequenced from the same sample in a study of blood T cells in healthy people across ages. The second PCR ran about 6 to 11 cycles with a sample-barcoded 5' primer and J-beta primers. A single record per CDR3 protein comes from TCRdb applying MiXCR to the 5' RACE reads. The sample has about 400,000 distinct CDR3 sequences, 50% to 60% seen once; the top ten hold around 49%. Sample: blood. These receptors were obtained from a man aged 55 to 69 in good health.

This clonotype has a single count. This chain joins TRBV9 and TRBJ2-5, with D possibly matching TRBD2 (7 bases). CDR3 length: 14 residues. V lost 4 bases, J lost 3 bases, and 13 bases lay in between. From germline, CDR1 is SGDLS and CDR2 YYNGEE. Here the CDR3 DNA reads TGTGCCAGCAGCAGAGGGGGGGTGGAAGAGACCCAGTACTTC. Protein: CASSRGGVEETQYF.

The chain recombines TRBV7-9 with TRBJ2-5, with a possible D match to TRBD2 (6 bases). The last part of the DNA fits TRBJ2-7 better; the J call may be wrong. CDR1 is SEHNR, CDR2 FQNEAQ, per germline (reference sequence). This CDR3 has 11 residues. CDR3 amino acids: CASTREDEQYF. In nucleotides, the CDR3 is TGTGCCAGCACCAGGGAGGACGAGCAGTACTTC.